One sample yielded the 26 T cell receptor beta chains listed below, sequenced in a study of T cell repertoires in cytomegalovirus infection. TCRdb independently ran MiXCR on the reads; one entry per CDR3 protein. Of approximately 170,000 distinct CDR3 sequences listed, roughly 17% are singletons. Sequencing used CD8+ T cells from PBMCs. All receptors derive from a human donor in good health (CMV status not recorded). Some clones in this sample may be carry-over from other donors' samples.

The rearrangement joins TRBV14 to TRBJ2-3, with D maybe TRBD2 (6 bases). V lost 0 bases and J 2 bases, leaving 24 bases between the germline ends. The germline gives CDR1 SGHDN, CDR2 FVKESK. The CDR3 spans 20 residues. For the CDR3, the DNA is TGTGCCAGCAGCCAAGAGTACATCGGGGGACCTCACCTATCCACAGATACGCAGTATTTT. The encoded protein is CASSQEYIGGPHLSTDTQYF.

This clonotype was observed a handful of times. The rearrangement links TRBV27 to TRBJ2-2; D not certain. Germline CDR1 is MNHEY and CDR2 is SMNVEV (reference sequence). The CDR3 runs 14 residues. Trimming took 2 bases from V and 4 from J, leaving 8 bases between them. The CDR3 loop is CASSLRQLTGELFF. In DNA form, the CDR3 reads TGTGCCAGCAGTTTAAGGCAGCTCACCGGGGAGCTGTTTTTT.

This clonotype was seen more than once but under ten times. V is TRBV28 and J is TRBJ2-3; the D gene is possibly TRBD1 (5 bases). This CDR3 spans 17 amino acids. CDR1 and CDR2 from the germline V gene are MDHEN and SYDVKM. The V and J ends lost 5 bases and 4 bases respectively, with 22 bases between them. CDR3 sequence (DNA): TGTGCCAGCAGTCCGATGACAGTCACTGACGTCCCAGATACGCAGTATTTT. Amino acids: CASSPMTVTDVPDTQYF.

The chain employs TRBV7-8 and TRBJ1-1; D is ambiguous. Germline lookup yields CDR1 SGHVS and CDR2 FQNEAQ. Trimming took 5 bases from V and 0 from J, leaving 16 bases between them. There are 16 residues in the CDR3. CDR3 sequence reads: CASSGTADVVNTEAFF. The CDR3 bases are TGTGCCAGCAGCGGAACGGCGGACGTCGTGAACACTGAAGCTTTCTTT. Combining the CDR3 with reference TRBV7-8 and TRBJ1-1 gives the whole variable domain GAGVSQSPRYKVAKRGQDVALRCDPISGHVSLFWYQQALGQGPEFLTYFQNEAQLDKSGLPSDRFFAERPEGSVSTLKIQRTQQEDSAVYLCASSGTADVVNTEAFFGQGTRLTVV.

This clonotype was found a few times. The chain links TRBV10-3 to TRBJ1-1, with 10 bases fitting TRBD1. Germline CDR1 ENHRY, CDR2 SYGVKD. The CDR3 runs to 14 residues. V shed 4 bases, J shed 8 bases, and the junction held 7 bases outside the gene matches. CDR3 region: CAISAGTGADEAFF. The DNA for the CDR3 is TGTGCCATCAGTGCTGGGACAGGGGCCGACGAAGCTTTCTTT.

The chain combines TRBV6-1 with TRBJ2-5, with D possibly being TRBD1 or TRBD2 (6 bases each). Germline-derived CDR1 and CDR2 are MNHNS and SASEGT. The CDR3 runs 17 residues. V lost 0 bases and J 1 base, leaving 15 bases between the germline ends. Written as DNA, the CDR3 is TGTGCCAGCAGTGAAGCGTGGAGGGGGATGGCCCAAGAGACCCAGTACTTC. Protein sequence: CASSEAWRGMAQETQYF.

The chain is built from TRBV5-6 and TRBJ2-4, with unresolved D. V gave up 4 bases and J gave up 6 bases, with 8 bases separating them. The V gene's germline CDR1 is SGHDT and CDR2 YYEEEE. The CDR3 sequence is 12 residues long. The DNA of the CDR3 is TGTGCCAGCAGCCCATCAGGAAACATTCAGTACTTC. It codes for CASSPSGNIQYF.

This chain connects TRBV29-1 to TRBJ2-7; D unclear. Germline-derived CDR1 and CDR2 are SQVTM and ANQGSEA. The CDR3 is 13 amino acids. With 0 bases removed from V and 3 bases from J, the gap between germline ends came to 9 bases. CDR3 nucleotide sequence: TGCAGCGTTGAAGATCCCGGCGGCTACGAGCAGTACTTC. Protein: CSVEDPGGYEQYF.

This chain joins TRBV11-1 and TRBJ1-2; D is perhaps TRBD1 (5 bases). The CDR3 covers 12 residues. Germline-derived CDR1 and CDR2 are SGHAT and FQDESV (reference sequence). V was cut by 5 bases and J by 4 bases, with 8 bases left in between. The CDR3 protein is CASSGDGYGYTF. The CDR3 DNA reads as TGTGCCAGCAGCGGGGACGGCTATGGCTACACCTTC.

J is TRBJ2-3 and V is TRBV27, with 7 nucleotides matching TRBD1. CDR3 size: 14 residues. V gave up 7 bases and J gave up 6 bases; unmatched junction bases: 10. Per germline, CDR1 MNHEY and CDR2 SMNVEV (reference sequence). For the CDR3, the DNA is TGTGCCAGCACCCGGACAGGCGGGTGGGATACGCAGTATTTT. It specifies CASTRTGGWDTQYF.

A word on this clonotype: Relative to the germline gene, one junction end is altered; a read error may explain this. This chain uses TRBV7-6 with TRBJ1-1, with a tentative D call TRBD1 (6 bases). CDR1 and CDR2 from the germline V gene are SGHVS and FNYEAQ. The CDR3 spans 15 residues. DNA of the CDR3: TGTGTCAGCAGCTTTCCACAGGGAATGGTCACTGAAGCTTTCTTT. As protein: CVSSFPQGMVTEAFF.

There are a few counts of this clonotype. In DNA form, the CDR3 reads TGTGCCAGCAGCTCCTTCTCCCGGGGGGAGCAGTTCTTC. It is translated as CASSSFSRGEQFF. This chain links TRBV7-9 with TRBJ2-1, with a possible D match to TRBD2 (6 bases). V lost 4 bases and J lost 10, with 14 bases in between. Per the germline V gene, CDR1 is SEHNR and CDR2 is FQNEAQ (reference sequence). CDR3 size: 13 residues.

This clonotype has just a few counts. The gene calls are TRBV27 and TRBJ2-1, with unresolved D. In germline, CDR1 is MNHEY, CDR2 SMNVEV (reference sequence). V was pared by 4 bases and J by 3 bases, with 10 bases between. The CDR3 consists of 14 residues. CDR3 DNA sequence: TGTGCCAGCAGTTGGCCAGGATTCTACAATGAGCAGTTCTTC. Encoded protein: CASSWPGFYNEQFF.

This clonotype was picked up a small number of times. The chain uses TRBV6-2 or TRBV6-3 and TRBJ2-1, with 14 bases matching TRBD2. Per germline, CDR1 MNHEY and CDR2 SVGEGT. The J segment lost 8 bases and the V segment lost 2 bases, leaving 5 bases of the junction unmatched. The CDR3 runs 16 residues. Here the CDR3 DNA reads TGTGCCAGCAGTTACCCGGGACTAGCGGGGGTGGATGAGCAGTTCTTC. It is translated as CASSYPGLAGVDEQFF.

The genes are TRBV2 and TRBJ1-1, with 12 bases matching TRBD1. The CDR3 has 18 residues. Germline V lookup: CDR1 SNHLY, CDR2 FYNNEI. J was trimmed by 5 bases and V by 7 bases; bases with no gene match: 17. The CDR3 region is CASTELPGQGASGTEAFF. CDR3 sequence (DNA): TGTGCCAGCACCGAACTACCGGGACAGGGGGCGTCGGGGACTGAAGCTTTCTTT.

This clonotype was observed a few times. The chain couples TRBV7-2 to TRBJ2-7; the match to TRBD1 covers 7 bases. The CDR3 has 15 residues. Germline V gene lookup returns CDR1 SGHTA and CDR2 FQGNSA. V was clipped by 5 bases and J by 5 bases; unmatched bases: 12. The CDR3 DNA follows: TGTGCCAGCAGCCCCCGGACAGGAGCCCGTAACGAGCAGTACTTC. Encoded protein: CASSPRTGARNEQYF.

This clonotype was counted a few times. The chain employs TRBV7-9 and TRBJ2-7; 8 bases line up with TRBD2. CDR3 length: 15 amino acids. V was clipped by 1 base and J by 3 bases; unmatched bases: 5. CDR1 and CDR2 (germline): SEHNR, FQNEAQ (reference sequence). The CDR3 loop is CASSLGTSSLYEQYF. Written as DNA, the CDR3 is TGTGCCAGCAGCTTAGGGACTAGCTCACTCTACGAGCAGTACTTC. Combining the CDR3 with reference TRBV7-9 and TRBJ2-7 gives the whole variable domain DTGVSQNPRHKITKRGQNVTFRCDPISEHNRLYWYRQTLGQGPEFLTYFQNEAQLEKSRLLSDRFSAERPKGSFSTLEIQRTEQGDSAMYLCASSLGTSSLYEQYFGPGTRLTVT.

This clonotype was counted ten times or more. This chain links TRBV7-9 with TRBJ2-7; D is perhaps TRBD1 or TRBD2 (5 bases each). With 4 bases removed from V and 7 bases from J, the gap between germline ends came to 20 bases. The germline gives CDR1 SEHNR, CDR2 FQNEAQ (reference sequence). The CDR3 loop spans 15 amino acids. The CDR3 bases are TGTGCCAGCAGCTCCCCCGGGGCATCCGAAGGAGAGCAGTACTTC. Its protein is CASSSPGASEGEQYF.

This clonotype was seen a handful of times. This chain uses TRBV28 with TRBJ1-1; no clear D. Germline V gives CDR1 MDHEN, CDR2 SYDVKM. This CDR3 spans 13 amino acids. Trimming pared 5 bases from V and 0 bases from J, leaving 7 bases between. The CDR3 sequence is CASSRTMNTEAFF. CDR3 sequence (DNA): TGTGCCAGCAGTCGTACCATGAACACTGAAGCTTTCTTT.

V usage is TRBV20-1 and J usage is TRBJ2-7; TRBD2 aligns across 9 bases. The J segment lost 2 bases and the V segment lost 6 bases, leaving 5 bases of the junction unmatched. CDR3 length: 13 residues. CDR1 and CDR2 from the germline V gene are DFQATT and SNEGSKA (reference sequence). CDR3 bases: TGCAGTGCCGAAGCGGGGGGAACCTACGAGCAGTACTTC. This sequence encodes CSAEAGGTYEQYF.

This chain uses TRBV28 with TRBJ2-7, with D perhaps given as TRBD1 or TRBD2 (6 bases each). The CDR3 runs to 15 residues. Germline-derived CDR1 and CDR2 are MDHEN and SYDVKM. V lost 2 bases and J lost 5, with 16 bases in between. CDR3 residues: CASSLEGGSLDEQYF. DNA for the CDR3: TGTGCCAGCAGTTTAGAGGGGGGTTCTTTGGACGAGCAGTACTTC.

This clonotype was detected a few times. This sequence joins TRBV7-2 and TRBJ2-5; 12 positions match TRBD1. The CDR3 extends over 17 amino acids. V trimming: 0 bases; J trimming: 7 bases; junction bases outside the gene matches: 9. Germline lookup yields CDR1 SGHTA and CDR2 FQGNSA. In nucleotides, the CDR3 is TGTGCCAGCAGCTTAGCGCGCGGGACAGGGGGCTGGGTGACCCAGTACTTC. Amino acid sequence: CASSLARGTGGWVTQYF.

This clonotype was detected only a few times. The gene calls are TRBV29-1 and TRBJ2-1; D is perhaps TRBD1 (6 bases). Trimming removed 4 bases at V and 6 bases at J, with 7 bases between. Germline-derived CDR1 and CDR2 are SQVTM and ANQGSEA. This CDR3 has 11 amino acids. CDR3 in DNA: TGCAGCGTTGTGGACAGCAATGAGCAGTTCTTC. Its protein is CSVVDSNEQFF.

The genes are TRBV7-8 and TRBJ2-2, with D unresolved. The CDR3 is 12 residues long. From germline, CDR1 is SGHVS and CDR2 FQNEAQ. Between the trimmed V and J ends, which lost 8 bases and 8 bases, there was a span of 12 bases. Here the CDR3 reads CASEDGQGELFF. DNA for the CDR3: TGTGCCAGCGAAGATGGTCAAGGGGAGCTGTTTTTT.

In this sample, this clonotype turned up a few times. The CDR3 spells CATSDRAKETQYF. DNA for the CDR3: TGTGCCACCAGTGACAGGGCTAAAGAGACCCAGTACTTC. V is TRBV15 and J is TRBJ2-5, with TRBD1 matching over 7 bases. CDR3 length equals 13 residues. J was trimmed by 3 bases and V by 6 bases; bases with no gene match: 4. CDR1 and CDR2 (germline): LNHNV, YYDKDF (reference sequence).

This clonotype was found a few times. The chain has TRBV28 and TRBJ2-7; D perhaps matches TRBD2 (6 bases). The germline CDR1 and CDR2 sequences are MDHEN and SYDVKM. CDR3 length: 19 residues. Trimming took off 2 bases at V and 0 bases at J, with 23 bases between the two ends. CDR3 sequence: CASSLHLAISGYSSYEQYF. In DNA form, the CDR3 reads TGTGCCAGCAGTTTACACCTGGCTATTAGCGGCTATAGCTCCTACGAGCAGTACTTC.